This T cell receptor beta chain was sequenced in a study of graft-versus-host responses after intestinal transplantation. Study-wide context: All of the recipients had induction that used anti-thymocyte globulin, then tacrolimus and steroids for approximately 3 years. Findings and caveats of the study: Marrow from the recipient contained GvH clones, some of which had appeared first in ileum or blood. The study found high graft-versus-host to host-versus-graft clonal ratios in allografts of patients with graft-donor T cell macrochimerism.

Of note for this clone: Its cognate antigen is unknown.

Assay: immunoSEQ multiplex PCR; the TCRdb copy retains only in-frame clones and omits some. The table has more than 100,000 clones, 90% to 95% seen once. The CDR3 consists of 14 residues. V lost 6 bases and J 2 bases, leaving 16 bases between the germline ends. Germline V CDR1 and CDR2: SQVTM, ANQGSEA. This specimen consisted of unstimulated CD4+ T cells sorted from spleen or lymph node cells, obtained before intestinal transplant. The receptor comes from a human donor who received an intestinal transplant. This chain connects TRBV29-1 to TRBJ1-2; tentatively, D is TRBD1 (6 bases). The CDR3 spells CSVAPGGPNYGYTF. CDR3 DNA: TGCAGCGTGGCCCCCGGGGGGCCCAACTATGGCTACACCTTC.